This T cell receptor beta chain appears in the sequencing data of a study of type 1 and type 2 diabetes patients. Study details: The cohort mixed type 1 diabetes, type 2 diabetes and nondiabetic donors.

Notes on the study in general: Some T1D-only expanded clones might appear in more T2D or control samples.

Concerning this clonotype itself: Its antigen is not known.

PCR was run on genomic DNA. The TCR beta CDR3 region was amplified using 30 forward and 13 reverse primers. TCRdb ran MiXCR on the multiplex PCR reads and lists one entry per CDR3 protein. The sample lists under 300,000 distinct CDR3 sequences; roughly 50% were seen once. This CDR3 has 13 residues. The V gene end was trimmed by 4 bases and the J gene end by 7 bases; junction bases not matched to a gene: 8. Germline V gene sequence: CDR1 SGHRS, CDR2 YFSETQ. Anyone with other autoimmune disease or infection in the prior four weeks was excluded. The receptor was isolated from a man in his late teens or twenties with type 2 diabetes. Sequencing was done on a sample of peripheral blood mononuclear cells (PBMCs). The chain couples TRBV5-1 to TRBJ2-7, with 7 bases lining up with TRBD1. The CDR3 bases are TGCGCCAGCAGCATGGGACAGCCGGATGAGCAGTACTTC. This gives the protein CASSMGQPDEQYF.